This TCR beta chain was identified during a study of blood T cells in healthy people across ages. Broader study findings: Diversity figures derived from one million T cells were judged to underestimate the true value. More naive CD4+ cells and higher diversity marked long-lived donors relative to aged donors. Conclusively comparing naive with antigen-experienced cells was impossible with unsorted PBMCs. Unknown donor CMV status possibly confounded expanded clonotype changes.

A second roughly 7 to 11 cycle PCR used barcoded and J-beta primers. MiXCR, applied by TCRdb to the 5' RACE reads, yields one record per CDR3 protein. The data show roughly 1,300,000 distinct CDR3 sequences, with approximately 59% seen just once and roughly 6.3% held by the top ten. The CDR3 length is 15 residues. The V gene end was trimmed by 6 bases and the J gene end by 3 bases; junction bases not matched to a gene: 11. CDR1 MNHNS and CDR2 SASEGT come from the germline V gene. Remarks on this clonotype: Its matching antigen is unknown.

Sample: blood. The rearrangement uses TRBV6-1 and TRBJ2-7; TRBD2 aligns across 7 bases. The sequence came from a man younger than 35 in good health. CDR3 sequence reads: CASSLGGDHLYEQYF. CDR3 DNA sequence: TGTGCCAGCAGCCTTGGGGGGGACCACCTCTACGAGCAGTACTTC.